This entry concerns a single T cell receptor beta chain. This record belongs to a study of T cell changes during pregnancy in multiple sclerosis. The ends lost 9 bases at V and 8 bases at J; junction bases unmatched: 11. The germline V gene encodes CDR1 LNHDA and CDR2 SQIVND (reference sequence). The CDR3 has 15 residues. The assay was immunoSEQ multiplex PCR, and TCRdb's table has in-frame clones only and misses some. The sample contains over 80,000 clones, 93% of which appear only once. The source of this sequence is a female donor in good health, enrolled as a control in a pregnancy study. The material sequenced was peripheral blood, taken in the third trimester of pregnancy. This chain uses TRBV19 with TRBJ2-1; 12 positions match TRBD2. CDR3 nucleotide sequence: TGTGCCAGCCACACCACTAGCGGGAGGATCCATGAGCAGTTCTTC. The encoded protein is CASHTTSGRIHEQFF.